Listed below are T cell receptor beta chains from one sample, sequenced in a study of blood T cell repertoires in COVID-19. Only in-frame clones appear in the TCRdb table, and some are missing; sequencing was by immunoSEQ multiplex PCR. This sample has about 240,000 clones, with 88% found just once. Sequenced material: peripheral blood. The origin of the receptors is a woman aged 25 to 39 with acute or convalescent COVID-19. Each CDR3 is given without its conserved first and last residue. Fields, in order: V gene, J gene, CDR3 protein.

v_call: TRBV10-3
j_call: TRBJ2-7
cdr3_aa: AIRLGAEVLEEQY

v_call: TRBV24-1
j_call: TRBJ2-1
cdr3_aa: ATSDPSSGDSDEQF

v_call: TRBV12-3/TRBV12-4
j_call: TRBJ2-7
cdr3_aa: ASRFVGGEQY

v_call: TRBV6-5
j_call: TRBJ2-5
cdr3_aa: ASLGPGTAQETQY

v_call: TRBV29-1
j_call: TRBJ1-5
cdr3_aa: SVVQGNQPQH

v_call: TRBV20-1
j_call: TRBJ2-1
cdr3_aa: SASLSQGIRNEQF

v_call: TRBV5-1
j_call: TRBJ2-7
cdr3_aa: ASSASGLAGGVVEQY

v_call: TRBV6-5
j_call: TRBJ2-3
cdr3_aa: ASSPTTGGAY

v_call: TRBV4-1
j_call: TRBJ2-2
cdr3_aa: ASSQDLNSANTGELF

v_call: TRBV7-8
j_call: TRBJ2-1
cdr3_aa: ASSLEASGTSSYNEQF

v_call: TRBV28
j_call: TRBJ2-7
cdr3_aa: ASSSISSGSSYEQY

v_call: TRBV11-3
j_call: TRBJ2-1
cdr3_aa: ASSSPSGARGEQF

v_call: TRBV9
j_call: TRBJ2-7
cdr3_aa: ASSVGPGQQNYEQY

v_call: TRBV5-1
j_call: TRBJ2-7
cdr3_aa: ASSLESSGSGNYEQY

v_call: TRBV18
j_call: TRBJ2-7
cdr3_aa: ASSPRAIYEQY

v_call: TRBV19
j_call: TRBJ2-2
cdr3_aa: ASSIETSGRGTGELF

v_call: TRBV9
j_call: TRBJ2-4
cdr3_aa: ASSVVGGPVQY

v_call: TRBV15
j_call: TRBJ1-3
cdr3_aa: ATSRDSRAGNTIY

v_call: TRBV6-6
j_call: TRBJ1-5
cdr3_aa: ASSYSNRVRNQPQH

v_call: TRBV5-4
j_call: TRBJ2-2
cdr3_aa: ASSQNRGRGTGELF

v_call: TRBV12-5
j_call: TRBJ1-1
cdr3_aa: ASGAPGVTEAF

v_call: TRBV6-5
j_call: TRBJ2-1
cdr3_aa: ASSYSGQAIYNEQF

v_call: TRBV7-9
j_call: TRBJ1-1
cdr3_aa: ASSPRGTGNTEAF

v_call: TRBV5-4
j_call: TRBJ2-3
cdr3_aa: ASSSKREDRDTQY

v_call: TRBV27
j_call: TRBJ1-4
cdr3_aa: ASSFAARTSEKLF

v_call: TRBV5-4
j_call: TRBJ2-7
cdr3_aa: ASARGSFDEQY

v_call: TRBV4-3
j_call: TRBJ2-3
cdr3_aa: ASSQALRGMADTQY

v_call: TRBV24-1
j_call: TRBJ2-1
cdr3_aa: ATSDVGGGLAGAGEQF

v_call: TRBV15
j_call: TRBJ2-7
cdr3_aa: ATSRAGTGNYEQY

v_call: TRBV5-4
j_call: TRBJ1-1
cdr3_aa: ASSLAGPGNTEAF

v_call: TRBV12-3/TRBV12-4
j_call: TRBJ1-2
cdr3_aa: ASSRGQGYT

v_call: TRBV19
j_call: TRBJ2-2
cdr3_aa: ASKTSGRVKFTGELF

v_call: TRBV7-6
j_call: TRBJ2-7
cdr3_aa: ASSPDRGKGGGYEQY

v_call: TRBV5-4
j_call: TRBJ2-1
cdr3_aa: ASRSTGDLYNEQF

v_call: TRBV4-2
j_call: TRBJ2-7
cdr3_aa: ASSQDRSGGYEQY

v_call: TRBV9
j_call: TRBJ1-1
cdr3_aa: ASSVSVNTEAF

v_call: TRBV4-3
j_call: TRBJ2-1
cdr3_aa: ASSQAIGQGVDEQF

v_call: TRBV7-9
j_call: TRBJ2-4
cdr3_aa: ASSQQRGLAKNIQY

v_call: TRBV7-2
j_call: TRBJ2-7
cdr3_aa: ASSTTWVRHEQY

v_call: TRBV21-1
j_call: TRBJ1-3
cdr3_aa: ASSKGRSSGNTIY

v_call: TRBV7-2
j_call: TRBJ2-2
cdr3_aa: ASSSTTLAGVVTGELF

v_call: TRBV19
j_call: TRBJ1-5
cdr3_aa: ASSINGYSNQPQH

v_call: TRBV5-5
j_call: TRBJ1-3
cdr3_aa: ASSQKGGASGNTIY

v_call: TRBV4-3
j_call: TRBJ2-1
cdr3_aa: ASSQEGREDNEQF

v_call: TRBV7-9
j_call: TRBJ2-4
cdr3_aa: ASSPSRAGQGGLTIQY

v_call: TRBV18
j_call: TRBJ1-1
cdr3_aa: ASSLGGAKNTEAF

v_call: TRBV21-1
j_call: TRBJ2-3
cdr3_aa: ASRGGDRGFSGTDTQY

v_call: TRBV6-6
j_call: TRBJ1-5
cdr3_aa: ASSYSPRDSNQPQH

v_call: TRBV6-5
j_call: TRBJ1-3
cdr3_aa: ASSPEGGRGNTIY

v_call: TRBV5-4
j_call: TRBJ2-1
cdr3_aa: ASSLIGTRGYNEQF